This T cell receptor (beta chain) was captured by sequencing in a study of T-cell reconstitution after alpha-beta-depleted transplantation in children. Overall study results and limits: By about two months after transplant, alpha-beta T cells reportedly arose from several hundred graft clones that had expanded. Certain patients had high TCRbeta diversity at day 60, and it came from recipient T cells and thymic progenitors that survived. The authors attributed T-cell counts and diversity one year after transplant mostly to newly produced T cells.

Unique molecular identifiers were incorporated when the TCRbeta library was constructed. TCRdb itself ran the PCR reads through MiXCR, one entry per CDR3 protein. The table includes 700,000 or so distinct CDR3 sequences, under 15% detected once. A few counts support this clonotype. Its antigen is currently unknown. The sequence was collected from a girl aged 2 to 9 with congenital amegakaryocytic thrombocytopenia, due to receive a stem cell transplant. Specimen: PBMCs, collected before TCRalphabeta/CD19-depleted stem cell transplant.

CDR3 bases: TGTGCCAGCAGCTTAGGCTCTACCGCCCAAGAGACCCAGTACTTC. This codes for CASSLGSTAQETQYF. The chain carries TRBV7-6 and TRBJ2-5; no clear D gene. CDR1 and CDR2 from the germline V gene are SGHVS and FNYEAQ. Trimming took off 1 base at V and 1 base at J, with 10 bases between the two ends. CDR3 length equals 15 residues.